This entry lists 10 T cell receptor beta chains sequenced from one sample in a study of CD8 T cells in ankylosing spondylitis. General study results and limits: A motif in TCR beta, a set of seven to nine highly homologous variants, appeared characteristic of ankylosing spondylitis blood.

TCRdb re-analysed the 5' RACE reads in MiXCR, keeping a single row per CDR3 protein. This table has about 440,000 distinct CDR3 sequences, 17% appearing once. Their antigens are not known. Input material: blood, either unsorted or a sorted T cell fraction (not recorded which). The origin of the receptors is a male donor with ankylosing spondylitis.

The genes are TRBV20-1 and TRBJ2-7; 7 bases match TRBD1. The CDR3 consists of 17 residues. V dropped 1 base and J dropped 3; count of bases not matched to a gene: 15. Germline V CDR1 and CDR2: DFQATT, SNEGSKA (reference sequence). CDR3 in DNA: TGCAGTGCTAGAGTTATCCGTCTGGGGGACAGTCTCTACGAGCAGTACTTC. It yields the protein CSARVIRLGDSLYEQYF.

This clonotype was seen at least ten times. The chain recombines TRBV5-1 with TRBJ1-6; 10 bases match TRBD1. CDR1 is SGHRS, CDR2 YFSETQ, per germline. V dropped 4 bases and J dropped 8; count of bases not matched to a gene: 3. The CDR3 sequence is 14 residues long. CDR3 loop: CASSRQGADSPLHF. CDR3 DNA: TGCGCCAGCAGCAGACAGGGGGCGGATTCACCCCTCCACTTT.

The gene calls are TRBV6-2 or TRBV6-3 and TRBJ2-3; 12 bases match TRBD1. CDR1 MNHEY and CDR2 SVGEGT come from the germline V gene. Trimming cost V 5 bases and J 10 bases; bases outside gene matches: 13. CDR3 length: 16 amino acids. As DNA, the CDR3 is TGTGCCAGCAGTCTGTACGGGACAGGGGGCTTCTCAGCGCAGTATTTT. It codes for CASSLYGTGGFSAQYF.

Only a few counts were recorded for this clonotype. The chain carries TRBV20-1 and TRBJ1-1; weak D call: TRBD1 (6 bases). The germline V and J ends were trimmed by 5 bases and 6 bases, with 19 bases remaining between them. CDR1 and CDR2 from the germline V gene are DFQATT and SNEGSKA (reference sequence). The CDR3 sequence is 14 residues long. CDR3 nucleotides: TGCAGTGCTCGGTCGTTAGGGGGAACGGCTGAAGCTTTCTTT. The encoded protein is CSARSLGGTAEAFF.

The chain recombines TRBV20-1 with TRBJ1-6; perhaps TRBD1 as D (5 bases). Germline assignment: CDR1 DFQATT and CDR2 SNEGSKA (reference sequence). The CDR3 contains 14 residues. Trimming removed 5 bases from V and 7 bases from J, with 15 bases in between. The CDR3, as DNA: TGCAGTGCTCAAAAGACGGGGGTGAATTCACCCCTCCACTTT. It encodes CSAQKTGVNSPLHF.

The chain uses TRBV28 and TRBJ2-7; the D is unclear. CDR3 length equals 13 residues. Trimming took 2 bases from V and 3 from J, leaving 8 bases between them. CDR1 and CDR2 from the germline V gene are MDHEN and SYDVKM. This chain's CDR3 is CASSLRHYYEQYF. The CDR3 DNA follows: TGTGCCAGCAGTTTACGGCACTACTACGAGCAGTACTTC.

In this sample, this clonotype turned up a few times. In nucleotides, the CDR3 is TGTGCCAGCAGTTTATCTTTGGTGGGCGGGGAGACCCAGTACTTC. As protein: CASSLSLVGGETQYF. The rearrangement links TRBV27 to TRBJ2-5; maybe TRBD2 (5 bases). CDR3 length: 15 amino acids. V lost 0 bases and J 5 bases, leaving 13 bases between the germline ends. Germline V CDR1 and CDR2: MNHEY, SMNVEV (reference sequence).

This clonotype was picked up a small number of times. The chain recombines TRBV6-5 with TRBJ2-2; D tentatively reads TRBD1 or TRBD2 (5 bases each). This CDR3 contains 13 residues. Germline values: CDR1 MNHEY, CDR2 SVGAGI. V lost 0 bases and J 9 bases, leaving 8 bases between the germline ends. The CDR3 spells CASSYSRGWELFF. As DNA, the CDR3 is TGTGCCAGCAGTTACTCGAGGGGTTGGGAGCTGTTTTTT.

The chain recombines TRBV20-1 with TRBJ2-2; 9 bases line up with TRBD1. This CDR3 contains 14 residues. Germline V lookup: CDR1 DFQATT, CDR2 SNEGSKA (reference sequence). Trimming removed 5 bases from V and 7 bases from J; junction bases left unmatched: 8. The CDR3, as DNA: TGCAGTGCTTCACAGACAGGGGGTCTCGGGGAGCTGTTTTTT. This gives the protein CSASQTGGLGELFF.

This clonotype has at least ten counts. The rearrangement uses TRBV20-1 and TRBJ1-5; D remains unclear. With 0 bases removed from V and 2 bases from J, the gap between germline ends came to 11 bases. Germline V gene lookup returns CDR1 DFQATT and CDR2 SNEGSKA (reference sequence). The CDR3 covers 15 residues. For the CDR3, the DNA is TGCAGTGCTAGAGATTCTGGGAATGGCAATCAGCCCCAGCATTTT. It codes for CSARDSGNGNQPQHF.